The present entry profiles one T cell receptor (beta chain) with its context. Its antigen is unknown. There are no base qualities to consult, and no much larger clone falls within one base. This record comes from a study of blood T cell repertoires in COVID-19 (dated by TCRdb to the early 2020s). Regarding the study in general: Samples from collaborators originated in the United States, Italy and Spain and spanned both the acute and convalescent phases of COVID-19. The prospective study material was composed of cDNA or gDNA derived from T cells, B-cell-depleted T cells, or PBMCs. Subjects who had been exposed to COVID-19, were actively infected with it, or had recovered from it provided the deeply sampled blood TCRbeta repertoires that made up the dataset. The repertoires were released in a freely available public database intended as a resource for research on the immune response to SARS-CoV-2. Samples came from the ongoing ImmuneRACE study (first 160 participants) plus 1,254 subjects from 6 global collaborators. A de-identified subject ID, COVID-19 status, age in years and sex were almost always included in the sample metadata. HLA class I and class II types, where available, came from metadata supplied by the sample provider rather than from assay-based typing. General conclusions and limits of the study: The quantity of clinical and demographic metadata differed by source and by participant and was supplied without curation.

The collaborating institutions used their own protocols to collect whole blood in K2EDTA tubes. For TCRbeta analysis, collaborator samples were shipped as frozen whole blood, as isolated PBMCs, or as DNA extracted from either sample type. TCRbeta CDR3 regions were amplified from genomic DNA using the immunoSEQ Assay, a bias-controlled multiplex PCR. Regarding the original processing steps: Nucleated cell counts per sample were estimated from amplification of reference gene primers within the assay. To quantify the absolute abundance of each unique TCRbeta CDR3 rearrangement, sequence reads were collapsed and filtered. For each sample, productive Simpson clonality was calculated by taking the square root of Simpson's diversity index across productive rearrangements. In its TCRdb copy, this immuneACCESS table keeps in-frame sequences only and misses some clones. Where compared with another copy, unresolved V genes explain less than half of these, and the others have no known cause. V and J calls and clone size are as listed in that table; D and trimming were resolved from the DNA. The sample records fewer than 350,000 clones, more than 75% of which are singletons. The ten largest make up about 8.7% of the sample.

At the junction V is shortened by 4 bases and J by 4 bases; bases outside the gene matches: 4. The CDR3 goes from the cysteine to the phenylalanine over 14 residues. This entry keeps only the CDR3 DNA: 42 bases, framed from base 1. CDR1 and CDR2, per the germline V gene (reference sequence), are LNHDA and SQIVND. The specimen was peripheral blood. The source of this sequence is a man aged 35 to 55 with active or convalescent COVID-19. This receptor chain uses TRBV19 and TRBJ1-5, with 7 bases in between that match TRBD1. The CDR3 region has the sequence CASSRGQSNQPQHF. The nucleotides read TGTGCCAGTAGTAGGGGACAGAGTAATCAGCCCCAGCATTTT.